The 11 T cell receptor beta chains reported below all come from one sample, sequenced in a study of CD8 T cells in ankylosing spondylitis. Overall study findings and caveats: Seemingly distinctive of ankylosing spondylitis blood was a TCR beta motif formed by eight highly homologous variants.

A single record per CDR3 protein comes from TCRdb applying MiXCR to the 5' RACE reads. This table holds more than 650,000 distinct CDR3 sequences, about 11% found once. Which antigens these TCRs recognize remains unknown. The sequenced sample consisted of blood, either unsorted or a sorted T cell fraction (not recorded which). The source of these receptors is a male donor with ankylosing spondylitis.

The V and J genes are TRBV12-3 or TRBV12-4 and TRBJ2-7; no reliable D call. V was clipped by 5 bases and J by 4 bases, with 12 bases between them. The CDR3 loop spans 13 amino acids. The DNA for the CDR3 is TGTGCCAGCAGTGTCGAGGTACATTACGAGCAGTACTTC. It codes for CASSVEVHYEQYF.

The sample holds many counts of this clonotype. The rearrangement links TRBV20-1 to TRBJ1-1, with 11 positions matching TRBD1. V was clipped by 1 base and J by 3 bases; unmatched bases: 4. Germline CDR1 reads DFQATT; CDR2 reads SNEGSKA (reference sequence). The CDR3 sequence is 15 residues long. The CDR3 coding sequence is TGCAGTGCTAGAGCACCGGGACAGGGGGACACTGAAGCTTTCTTT. Protein product: CSARAPGQGDTEAFF.

The chain carries TRBV7-2 and TRBJ2-7; TRBD1 or TRBD2 may be the D gene (6 bases each). V was clipped by 11 bases and J by 0 bases, with 17 bases between them. CDR3 length: 14 residues. Germline V gene sequence: CDR1 SGHTA, CDR2 FQGNSA. CDR3 nucleotide sequence: TGTGCCTCTGGGGGGCAGGGGATCTCCTACGAGCAGTACTTC. Its translation: CASGGQGISYEQYF.

This chain uses TRBV4-1 with TRBJ1-1; perhaps TRBD1 as D (5 bases). The CDR3 runs to 16 residues. Germline CDR1 is MGHRA and CDR2 is YSYEKL. V was shortened by 0 bases and J by 4 bases, with 15 bases between the two germline ends. The CDR3 loop reads CASSQDGGLYGTEAFF. The DNA for the CDR3 is TGCGCCAGCAGCCAAGATGGGGGATTGTACGGCACTGAAGCTTTCTTT.

This rearrangement joins TRBV7-3 to TRBJ1-2; weak D call: TRBD1 (6 bases). The V gene lost 6 bases and the J gene lost 6 bases, with 14 bases spanning the gap. The CDR3 runs 13 residues. Germline loops: CDR1 SGHTA, CDR2 FQGTGA. The CDR3 nucleotides read TGTGCCAGCAGTTTCCAGGGACACGATGGCTACACCTTC. It encodes CASSFQGHDGYTF.

J is TRBJ1-2 and V is TRBV10-3; no reliable D call. Trimming took off 2 bases at V and 8 bases at J, with 24 bases between the two ends. The CDR3 extends over 17 amino acids. The germline CDR1 and CDR2 sequences are ENHRY and SYGVKD. CDR3 protein: CAISENRRDGRIGGYTF. In nucleotides, the CDR3 is TGTGCCATCAGTGAGAATCGTAGGGATGGGAGGATCGGGGGCTACACCTTC.

In this sample, this clonotype turned up a few times. The chain links TRBV5-1 to TRBJ2-1, with TRBD1 identical over 7 bases. With 4 bases clipped from V and 11 bases from J, the junction kept 21 bases outside the gene matches. The CDR3 length is 17 residues. Germline V CDR1 and CDR2: SGHRS, YFSETQ. DNA for the CDR3: TGCGCCAGCAGCGTCCCCCCGGGGCGGACAGGAACCCAACAGCAGTTCTTC. It encodes CASSVPPGRTGTQQQFF.

The chain couples TRBV10-3 to TRBJ2-1, with 7 bases fitting TRBD2. Trimming cost V 10 bases and J 10 bases; bases outside gene matches: 13. Germline V lookup: CDR1 ENHRY, CDR2 SYGVKD. This CDR3 contains 13 residues. Here the CDR3 reads CATSSGILQEQFF. For the CDR3, the DNA is TGTGCCACCTCTAGCGGAATTTTACAGGAGCAGTTCTTC.

This clonotype has ten or more counts. The chain has TRBV20-1 and TRBJ2-1; 7 nucleotides align to TRBD2. From germline, CDR1 is DFQATT and CDR2 SNEGSKA (reference sequence). CDR3 length: 15 amino acids. V lost 0 bases to trimming and J lost 7 bases; unmatched junction nucleotides: 9. The CDR3 DNA is TGCAGTGCTAGAGATCTGGCGGGAGTCTGGAATGAGCAGTTCTTC. Translated, it gives CSARDLAGVWNEQFF.

This clonotype was counted only a few times. This chain uses TRBV28 with TRBJ1-5, with 7 bases aligning to TRBD1. This CDR3 has 11 amino acids. The V gene's germline CDR1 is MDHEN and CDR2 SYDVKM. The J segment lost 13 bases and the V segment lost 10 bases, leaving 10 bases of the junction unmatched. The CDR3 sequence is CAIRGGQSQHF. The DNA for the CDR3 is TGTGCCATCAGAGGGGGACAGTCACAGCATTTT.

This clonotype was counted ten times or more. This chain uses TRBV7-2 with TRBJ2-5, with D perhaps TRBD2 (5 bases). CDR3 length equals 15 residues. Trimming removed 0 bases from V and 0 bases from J, with 8 bases in between. Germline V gene sequence: CDR1 SGHTA, CDR2 FQGNSA. DNA of the CDR3: TGTGCCAGCAGCTTAGCGGGAGTTCACCAAGAGACCCAGTACTTC. Amino acid sequence: CASSLAGVHQETQYF.